This T cell receptor beta chain was observed in a study of blood T cell repertoires in COVID-19. In the study overall: The study drew acute and convalescent COVID-19 samples from the United States, Italy and Spain. PBMCs, B-cell-depleted T cells, or T cells provided the cDNA or gDNA that made up the material.

The CDR3 runs to 17 residues. The trim removed 6 bases at V and 0 bases at J, leaving 13 bases unmatched. The germline V gene has CDR1 MNHEY and CDR2 SMNVEV (reference sequence). How the authors handled the data: Quantification of nucleated cells was approximated via reference gene primer amplification. The data were produced by immunoSEQ multiplex PCR, yet TCRdb's version contains in-frame clones alone and is incomplete. V and J calls and clone size are copied from that table; D and trimming were computed from the DNA. Among about 43,000 clones listed, approximately 80% were seen once. The clonotype originates from a woman aged 55-69 years with acute or convalescent COVID-19. The chain has TRBV27 and TRBJ1-1; 7 bases agree with TRBD1. Sample: peripheral blood. CDR3 in amino acids: CASSPIFRQGVNTEAFF. The CDR3, as DNA: TGTGCCAGCAGCCCCATATTCCGACAGGGAGTGAACACTGAAGCTTTCTTT.